The 23 T cell receptor beta chains below all came from one sample that was sequenced in a study of blood T cells in healthy people across ages. Sample-barcoded 5' priming and a J-beta primer mix drove a second PCR of about 7 to 12 cycles. TCRdb analysed the 5' RACE reads with MiXCR anew, one entry per CDR3 protein. Here the sample spans more than 650,000 distinct CDR3 sequences, about a fifth being singletons. Sequencing used blood. These receptors all stem from a man between 65 and 85 years old in good health.

This clonotype was seen only a few times. The chain recombines TRBV30 with TRBJ2-3; no clear D gene. CDR1 GTSNPN and CDR2 SVGIG come from the germline V gene (reference sequence). The CDR3 runs 13 residues. Trimming stripped 3 bases from V and 0 bases from J, with 7 bases between. The CDR3, as DNA: TGTGCCTGGAGCCCGACTAGCACAGATACGCAGTATTTT. As protein: CAWSPTSTDTQYF.

This clonotype appeared a few times. This chain joins TRBV12-3 or TRBV12-4 and TRBJ1-6; D gene unclear. CDR3 length: 12 amino acids. Trimming removed 7 bases at V and 8 bases at J, with 9 bases between. This CDR3 is CASTRADSPLHF. The CDR3 coding sequence is TGTGCCAGCACACGGGCTGATTCACCCCTCCACTTT.

The CDR3 spells CASSPSDRVDTIYF. CDR3 nucleotide sequence: TGTGCCAGCAGCCCCTCCGACAGGGTGGACACCATATATTTT. This chain uses TRBV3-1 with TRBJ1-3; 7 nucleotides agree with TRBD1. This CDR3 has 14 residues. Trimming at V came to 4 bases and at J to 8 bases, leaving 8 bases not matched to a gene. Germline CDR1 is LGHDT and CDR2 is YNNKEL (reference sequence). Full variable domain (rest looked up from reference TRBV3-1 and TRBJ1-3): DTAVSQTPKYLVTQMGNDKSIKCEQNLGHDTMYWYKQDSKKFLKIMFSYNNKELIINETVPNRFSPKSPDKAHLNLHINSLELGDSAVYFCASSPSDRVDTIYFGEGSWLTVV.

This clonotype was observed a few times. V usage is TRBV28 and J usage is TRBJ2-1; either TRBD1 or TRBD2 may fit D (5 bases each). Per the germline V gene, CDR1 is MDHEN and CDR2 is SYDVKM. The V end was cut by 6 bases, the J end by 6 bases, with 15 bases between. CDR3 length equals 14 residues. The CDR3 DNA reads TGTGCCAGCAGCCCCCCCAGGGACGTCAATGAGCAGTTCTTC. It translates to CASSPPRDVNEQFF.

CDR3 sequence (DNA): TGCGCCAGCAGTCAGGAGGGGACCCCTCTCTATGGCTACACCTTC. This encodes CASSQEGTPLYGYTF. The V call is TRBV5-1, the J call TRBJ1-2; the D gene is possibly TRBD1 (5 bases). V was cut by 5 bases and J by 4 bases, with 18 bases left in between. Germline V CDR1 and CDR2: SGHRS, YFSETQ. The CDR3 loop spans 15 amino acids.

The chain recombines TRBV5-1 with TRBJ2-5; D gene uncertain. The germline V and J ends were trimmed by 0 bases and 4 bases, with 7 bases remaining between them. Germline assignment: CDR1 SGHRS and CDR2 YFSETQ. The CDR3 spans 13 residues. CDR3 DNA: TGCGCCAGCAGCTTGGTTGGGATAGAGACCCAGTACTTC. Translating gives CASSLVGIETQYF.

On this clonotype: One base away lies a much larger clone, so this may be a sequencing read error. This chain joins TRBV4-1 and TRBJ2-7, with 9 bases fitting TRBD1. J was trimmed by 5 bases and V by 6 bases; bases with no gene match: 17. Germline CDR1 is MGHRA and CDR2 is YSYEKL. This CDR3 contains 17 residues. The CDR3 is CASSQGLTGGGTNEQYF. CDR3 coding DNA: TGCGCCAGCAGTCAGGGCCTCACAGGGGGCGGAACGAACGAGCAGTACTTC.

This clonotype was seen a handful of times. DNA for the CDR3: TGTGCCAGCAGCCAGCCGGGACTAGCCTACAATGAGCAGTTCTTC. Residues: CASSQPGLAYNEQFF. V usage is TRBV3-1 and J usage is TRBJ2-1; 8 bases align to TRBD2. The germline CDR1 and CDR2 sequences are LGHDT and YNNKEL (reference sequence). V lost 3 bases and J lost 2; bases outside the gene matches: 3. The CDR3 runs 15 residues.

The table lists this clonotype with a few counts. This chain connects TRBV5-4 to TRBJ1-1; no clear D gene. Per the germline V gene, CDR1 is SGHNT and CDR2 is YYREEE (reference sequence). The CDR3 runs 14 residues. Trimming shortened V by 0 bases and J by 4 bases, and 10 bases separated the two germline ends. CDR3 in DNA: TGTGCCAGCAGCTTGGAAGGACGGATCACTGAAGCTTTCTTT. It yields the protein CASSLEGRITEAFF.

The chain links TRBV4-2 to TRBJ2-3; no reliable D call. The CDR3 contains 15 residues. Deletions cut 1 base from V and 0 bases from J, with 8 bases between. Germline lookup yields CDR1 LGHNA and CDR2 YNFKEQ. The CDR3 DNA follows: TGTGCCAGCAGCCAAGGCGACCAAAGCACAGATACGCAGTATTTT. It yields the protein CASSQGDQSTDTQYF.

The sample holds a few counts of this clonotype. The genes are TRBV6-2 or TRBV6-3 and TRBJ2-6; D gene ambiguous. The ends were cut back, 2 bases at V and 0 bases at J, with 5 bases in the middle. CDR3 length: 15 residues. Germline-derived CDR1 and CDR2 are MNHEY and SVGEGT. In DNA, the CDR3 is TGTGCCAGCAGTTACGGGAACTCTGGGGCCAACGTCCTGACTTTC. Its protein product is CASSYGNSGANVLTF.

Only a few counts were recorded for this clonotype. V usage is TRBV20-1 and J usage is TRBJ2-4; 8 bases match TRBD1. After removal of 6 bases from V and 3 bases from J, the junction contained 7 bases not matched to a gene. The germline CDR1 and CDR2 sequences are DFQATT and SNEGSKA (reference sequence). The CDR3 is 14 residues long. This CDR3 is CSASDRVVKNIQYF. The CDR3 coding sequence is TGCAGTGCATCGGACAGGGTGGTCAAAAACATTCAGTACTTC.

This clonotype appeared a few times. V and J are TRBV28 and TRBJ1-2; TRBD1 matches at 12 bases. The CDR3 has 16 amino acids. The V gene's germline CDR1 is MDHEN and CDR2 SYDVKM. With 3 bases clipped from V and 7 bases from J, the junction kept 9 bases outside the gene matches. The CDR3 DNA reads TGTGCCAGCAGTTTCGGCGGGACAGGGGGCGCCGCTGGCTACACCTTC. Residues: CASSFGGTGGAAGYTF.

The chain has TRBV27 and TRBJ2-1, with 7 bases fitting TRBD2. Per germline, CDR1 MNHEY and CDR2 SMNVEV (reference sequence). The V and J ends lost 4 bases and 0 bases, in that order; junction bases with no gene match: 18. There are 20 residues in the CDR3. The CDR3 loop is CASSYRNPSGGRGSYNEQFF. CDR3 in DNA: TGTGCCAGCAGTTACCGAAATCCTAGCGGAGGTCGCGGCTCCTACAATGAGCAGTTCTTC.

This clonotype was seen a handful of times. This sequence joins TRBV3-1 and TRBJ2-1; tentatively, D is TRBD2 (6 bases). The length of the CDR3 is 16 residues. Germline CDR1 LGHDT, CDR2 YNNKEL (reference sequence). Trimming removed 1 base from V and 4 bases from J, with 14 bases in between. CDR3 residues: CASSQVPGGVYNEQFF. CDR3 nucleotides: TGTGCCAGCAGCCAAGTCCCGGGCGGGGTTTACAATGAGCAGTTCTTC.

The chain is built from TRBV20-1 and TRBJ2-5, with D perhaps matching TRBD2 (6 bases). Matching the DNA end better, TRBJ2-7 makes the J call doubtful. From germline, CDR1 is DFQATT and CDR2 SNEGSKA (reference sequence). This CDR3 has 13 amino acids. The DNA of the CDR3 is TGCAGTGCTAGTCCCGGGGGACTCTACGAGCAGTACTTC. Amino acids: CSASPGGLYEQYF.

The V call is TRBV28, the J call TRBJ2-2; a weak D match, TRBD2 (5 bases). Germline CDR1 reads MDHEN; CDR2 reads SYDVKM. V lost 6 bases and J 7 bases, leaving 15 bases between the germline ends. The CDR3 loop spans 14 amino acids. The CDR3 nucleotides read TGTGCCAGCAGACCCCCGCACGCGGGCGGGGAGCTGTTTTTT. This sequence encodes CASRPPHAGGELFF.

This clonotype was picked up a small number of times. Germline is not matched at one junction end, which may reflect a read error. V and J are TRBV29-1 and TRBJ2-1; 10 nucleotides match TRBD1. This CDR3 is built from 13 residues. CDR1 and CDR2 from the germline V gene are SQVTM and ANQGSEA. The CDR3 DNA sequence: TGCAGCGTTGAAGTAACCAGTCCGGGACAGGGGTGGTTC. Amino acids: CSVEVTSPGQGWF.

This chain joins TRBV23-1 and TRBJ2-3, with a possible D match to TRBD1 (6 bases). TRBV23-1 is noted as an ORF with a role that remains uncertain. CDR3 length equals 18 residues. V lost 3 bases to trimming and J lost 2 bases, with 21 bases between them. The CDR3 loop is CASSQFEGTQVNTDTQYF. The CDR3 DNA reads TGCGCCAGCAGTCAGTTCGAAGGGACACAGGTTAACACAGATACGCAGTATTTT.

This clonotype turned up a few times. The CDR3 here is CSASGTSNVNEQFF. As DNA, the CDR3 is TGCAGTGCTAGCGGGACTAGCAACGTCAATGAGCAGTTCTTC. J is TRBJ2-1 and V is TRBV20-1, with TRBD2 matching over 9 bases. Trimming took 3 bases from V and 6 from J; bases not matched to a gene: 6. The germline V gene has CDR1 DFQATT and CDR2 SNEGSKA (reference sequence). This CDR3 region has 14 residues.

This clonotype occurred a few times. The J gene is TRBJ2-1, the V gene TRBV12-3 or TRBV12-4; 12 nucleotides line up with TRBD2. Germline trimming cut 10 bases from V and 4 bases from J; bases unmatched to any gene: 14. The CDR3 length is 17 residues. CDR3 DNA sequence: TGTGCCACCACGGCTAGCGGGGGGGACGGGGTTTACAATGAGCAGTTCTTC. It is translated as CATTASGGDGVYNEQFF.

The chain links TRBV7-2 to TRBJ2-1; D gene unclear. CDR3 length equals 15 residues. V was clipped by 3 bases and J by 4 bases, with 13 bases between them. Germline values: CDR1 SGHTA, CDR2 FQGNSA. CDR3 sequence reads: CASSFGSEIYNEQFF. CDR3 bases: TGTGCCAGCAGCTTCGGCAGCGAAATTTACAATGAGCAGTTCTTC. The whole variable domain, filled in from reference TRBV7-2 and TRBJ2-1, reads GAGVSQSPSNKVTEKGKDVELRCDPISGHTALYWYRQSLGQGLEFLIYFQGNSAPDKSGLPSDRFSAERTGGSVSTLTIQRTQQEDSAVYLCASSFGSEIYNEQFFGPGTRLTVL.

The V gene is TRBV10-1, the J gene TRBJ2-1; no reliable D call. The CDR3 has 13 amino acids. V was shortened by 0 bases and J by 8 bases, with 8 bases between the two germline ends. The germline gives CDR1 WNHNN, CDR2 SYGVQD (reference sequence). CDR3 sequence: CASSESRDHEQFF. In DNA, the CDR3 is TGCGCCAGCAGTGAGTCAAGAGATCATGAGCAGTTCTTC.